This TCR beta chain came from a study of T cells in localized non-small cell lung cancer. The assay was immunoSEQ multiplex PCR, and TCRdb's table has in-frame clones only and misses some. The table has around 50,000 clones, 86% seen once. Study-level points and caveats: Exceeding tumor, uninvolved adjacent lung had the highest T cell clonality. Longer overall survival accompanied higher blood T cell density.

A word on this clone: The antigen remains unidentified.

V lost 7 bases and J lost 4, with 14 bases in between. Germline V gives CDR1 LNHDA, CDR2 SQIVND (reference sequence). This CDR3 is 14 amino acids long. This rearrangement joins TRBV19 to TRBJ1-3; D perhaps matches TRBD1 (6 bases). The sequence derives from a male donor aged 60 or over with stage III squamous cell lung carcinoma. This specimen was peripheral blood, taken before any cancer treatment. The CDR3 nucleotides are TGTGCCAGTATCCCAACAGGGCCCGGAAACACCATATATTTT. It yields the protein CASIPTGPGNTIYF. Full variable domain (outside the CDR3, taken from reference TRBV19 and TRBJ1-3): DGGITQSPKYLFRKEGQNVTLSCEQNLNHDAMYWYRQDPGQGLRLIYYSQIVNDFQKGDIAEGYSVSREKKESFPLTVTSAQKNPTAFYLCASIPTGPGNTIYFGEGSWLTVV.